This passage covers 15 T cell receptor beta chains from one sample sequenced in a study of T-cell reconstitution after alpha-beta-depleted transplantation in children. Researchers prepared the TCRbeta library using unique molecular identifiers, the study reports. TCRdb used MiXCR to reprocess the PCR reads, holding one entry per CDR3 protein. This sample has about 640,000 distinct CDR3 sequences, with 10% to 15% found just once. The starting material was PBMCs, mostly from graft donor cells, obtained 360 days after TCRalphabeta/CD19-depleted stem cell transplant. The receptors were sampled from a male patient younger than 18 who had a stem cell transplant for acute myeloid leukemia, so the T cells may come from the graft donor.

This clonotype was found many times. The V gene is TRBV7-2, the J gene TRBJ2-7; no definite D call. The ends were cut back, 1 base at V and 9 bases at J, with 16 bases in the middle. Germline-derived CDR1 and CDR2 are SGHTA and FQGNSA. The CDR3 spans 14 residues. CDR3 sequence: CASSLGIGISGQYF. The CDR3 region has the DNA TGTGCCAGCAGCTTAGGAATTGGGATTTCAGGGCAGTACTTC. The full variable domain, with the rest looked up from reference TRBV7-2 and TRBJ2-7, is GAGVSQSPSNKVTEKGKDVELRCDPISGHTALYWYRQSLGQGLEFLIYFQGNSAPDKSGLPSDRFSAERTGGSVSTLTIQRTQQEDSAVYLCASSLGIGISGQYFGPGTRLTVT.

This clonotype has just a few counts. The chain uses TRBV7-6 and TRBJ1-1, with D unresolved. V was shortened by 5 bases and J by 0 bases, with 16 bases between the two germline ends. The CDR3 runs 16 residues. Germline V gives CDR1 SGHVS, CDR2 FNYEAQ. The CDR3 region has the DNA TGTGCCAGCAGCCCAGAACGGAGGATCATGAACACTGAAGCTTTCTTT. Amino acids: CASSPERRIMNTEAFF.

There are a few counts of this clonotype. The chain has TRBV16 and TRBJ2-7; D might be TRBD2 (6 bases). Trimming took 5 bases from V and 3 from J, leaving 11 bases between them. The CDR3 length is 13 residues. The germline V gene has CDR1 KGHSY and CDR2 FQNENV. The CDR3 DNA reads TGTGCCAGCAGCAAAAGGAGGGACTACGAGCAGTACTTC. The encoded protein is CASSKRRDYEQYF.

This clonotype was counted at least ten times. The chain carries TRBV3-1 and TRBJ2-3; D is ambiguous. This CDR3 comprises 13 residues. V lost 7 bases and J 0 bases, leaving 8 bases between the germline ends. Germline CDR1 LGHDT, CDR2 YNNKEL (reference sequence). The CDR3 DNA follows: TGTGCCAGCACCGCAACAAGCACAGATACGCAGTATTTT. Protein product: CASTATSTDTQYF.

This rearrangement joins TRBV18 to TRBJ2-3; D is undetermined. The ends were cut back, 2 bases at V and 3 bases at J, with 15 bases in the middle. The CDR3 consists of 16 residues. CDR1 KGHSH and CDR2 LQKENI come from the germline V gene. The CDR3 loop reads CASSPYQIRSTDTQYF. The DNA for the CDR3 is TGTGCCAGCTCACCATATCAGATACGGAGTACAGATACGCAGTATTTT.

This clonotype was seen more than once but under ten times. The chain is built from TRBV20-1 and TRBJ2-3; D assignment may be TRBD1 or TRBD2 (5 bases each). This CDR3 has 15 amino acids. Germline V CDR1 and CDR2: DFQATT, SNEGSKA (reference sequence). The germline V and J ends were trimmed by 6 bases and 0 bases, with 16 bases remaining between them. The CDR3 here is CSALFGALSTDTQYF. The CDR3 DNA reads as TGCAGTGCCCTATTCGGGGCCCTCAGCACAGATACGCAGTATTTT.

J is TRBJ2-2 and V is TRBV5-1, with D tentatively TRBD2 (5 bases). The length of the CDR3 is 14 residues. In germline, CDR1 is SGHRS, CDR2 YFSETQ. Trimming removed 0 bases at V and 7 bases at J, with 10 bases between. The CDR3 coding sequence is TGCGCCAGCAGCTTGGGGCTAGCCGGCGGGGAGCTGTTTTTT. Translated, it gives CASSLGLAGGELFF.

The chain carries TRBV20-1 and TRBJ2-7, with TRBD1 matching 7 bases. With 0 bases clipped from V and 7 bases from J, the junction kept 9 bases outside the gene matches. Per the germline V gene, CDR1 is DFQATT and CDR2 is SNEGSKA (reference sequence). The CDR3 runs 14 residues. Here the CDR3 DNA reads TGCAGTGCTAGAGACCCCGGGACAGTCTATGAGCAGTACTTC. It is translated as CSARDPGTVYEQYF.

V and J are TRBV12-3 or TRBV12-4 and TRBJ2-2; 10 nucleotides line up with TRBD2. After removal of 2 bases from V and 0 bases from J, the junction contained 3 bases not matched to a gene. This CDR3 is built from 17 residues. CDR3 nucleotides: TGTGCCAGCAGTTTACCTAGCGGGGGATCGAACACCGGGGAGCTGTTTTTT. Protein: CASSLPSGGSNTGELFF.

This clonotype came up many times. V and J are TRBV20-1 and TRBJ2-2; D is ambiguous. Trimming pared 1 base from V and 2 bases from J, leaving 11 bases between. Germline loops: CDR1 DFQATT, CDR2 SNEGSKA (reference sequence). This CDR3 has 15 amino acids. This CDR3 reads CSARGPGLNTGELFF. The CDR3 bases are TGCAGTGCTAGAGGGCCGGGTCTCAACACCGGGGAGCTGTTTTTT.

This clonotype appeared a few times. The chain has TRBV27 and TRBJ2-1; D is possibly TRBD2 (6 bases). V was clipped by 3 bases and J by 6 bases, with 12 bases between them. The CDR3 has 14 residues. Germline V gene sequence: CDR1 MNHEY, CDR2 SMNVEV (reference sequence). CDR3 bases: TGTGCCAGCAGTTTTTCGGGAGTGGGCAATGAGCAGTTCTTC. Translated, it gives CASSFSGVGNEQFF.

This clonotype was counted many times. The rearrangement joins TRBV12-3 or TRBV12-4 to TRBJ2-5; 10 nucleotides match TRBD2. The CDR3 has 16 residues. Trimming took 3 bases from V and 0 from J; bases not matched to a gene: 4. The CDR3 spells CASSLGSGRYQETQYF. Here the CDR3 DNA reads TGTGCCAGCAGTTTGGGTAGCGGGAGGTACCAAGAGACCCAGTACTTC.

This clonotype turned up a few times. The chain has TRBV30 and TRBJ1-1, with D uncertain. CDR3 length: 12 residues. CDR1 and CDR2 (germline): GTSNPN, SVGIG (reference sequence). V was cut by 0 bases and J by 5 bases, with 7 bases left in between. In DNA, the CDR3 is TGTGCCTGGAGTGTGGGAGGAACTGAAGCTTTCTTT. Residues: CAWSVGGTEAFF.

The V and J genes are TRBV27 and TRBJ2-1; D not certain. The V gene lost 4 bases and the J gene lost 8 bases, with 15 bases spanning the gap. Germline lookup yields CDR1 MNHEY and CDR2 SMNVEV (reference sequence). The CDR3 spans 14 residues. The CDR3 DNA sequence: TGTGCCAGCAGTTCGCGACGGGTTTCCGATGAGCAGTTCTTC. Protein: CASSSRRVSDEQFF.

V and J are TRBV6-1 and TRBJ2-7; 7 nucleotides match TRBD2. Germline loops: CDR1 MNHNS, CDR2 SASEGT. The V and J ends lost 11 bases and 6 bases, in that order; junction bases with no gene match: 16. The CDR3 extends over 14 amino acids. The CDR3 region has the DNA TGTGCCGGGGGTCAGACTAGCATGTATAGCGAGCAGTACTTC. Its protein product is CAGGQTSMYSEQYF.